The rows below give T cell receptor beta chains drawn from one sample of a study of neoadjuvant anti-PD-1 for oral cavity cancer. Sequenced by immunoSEQ multiplex PCR; TCRdb stores in-frame clones only, minus some. The sample includes approximately 30,000 clones, about 80% of them seen just once. This material consisted of PBMCs, taken after nivolumab (anti-PD-1) treatment. Receptors were obtained from a person between 40 and 85 years old with oral cavity squamous cell carcinoma. Each CDR3 is given with its conserved first and last residue. A D gene is named only where the DNA matches it firmly. A clone size is listed for some rows: how often the clone was seen (once, few, many), or a class if it is expanded.

D gene	V gene	J gene	clone size	CDR3 protein	CDR3 DNA
NA	TRBV27	TRBJ1-2	NA	CASSFTGRNYGYTF	TGTGCCAGCAGTTTTACAGGGCGCAACTATGGCTACACCTTC
TRBD1	TRBV5-6	TRBJ1-6	few	CASSLGQGANSPLHF	TGTGCCAGCAGCTTGGGGCAGGGGGCAAATTCACCCCTCCACTTT
NA	TRBV13	TRBJ2-7	NA	CASSSRDNSYEQYF	TGTGCCAGCAGCTCTCGGGACAACTCCTACGAGCAGTACTTC
NA	TRBV10-2	TRBJ2-3	NA	CASSGGLVYTQYF	TGCGCCAGCAGTGGGGGGTTGGTATATACGCAGTATTTT
NA	TRBV2	TRBJ2-5	NA	CASTTDLWEETQYF	TGTGCCAGCACCACCGATTTGTGGGAGGAGACCCAGTACTTC
NA	TRBV30	TRBJ1-5	once	CAWSVPGGNQPQHF	TGTGCCTGGAGTGTACCCGGGGGCAATCAGCCCCAGCATTTT
TRBD2	TRBV6-6	TRBJ2-2	few	CASKTGGSHTGELFF	TGTGCCAGCAAGACGGGGGGGTCTCACACCGGGGAGCTGTTTTTT
NA	TRBV6-5	TRBJ2-3	NA	CASSYWTSTDTQYF	TGTGCCAGCAGTTACTGGACCAGCACAGATACGCAGTATTTT
NA	TRBV6-5	TRBJ2-1	NA	CASSYSAYNEQFF	TGTGCCAGCAGTTACTCCGCCTACAATGAGCAGTTCTTC
NA	TRBV9	TRBJ1-6	NA	CASSVGGSYNSPLHF	TGTGCCAGCAGCGTAGGGGGGTCCTATAATTCACCCCTCCACTTT
NA	TRBV5-1	TRBJ2-5	NA	CASSLASSEGETQYF	TGCGCCAGCAGCTTGGCCAGTTCCGAGGGGGAGACCCAGTACTTC
NA	TRBV5-1	TRBJ1-1	NA	CASSPPGNTEAFF	TGCGCCAGCAGCCCCCCCGGGAACACTGAAGCTTTCTTT
NA	TRBV5-1	TRBJ2-2	NA	CASSLLQGEAGELFF	TGCGCCAGCAGCTTGCTGCAGGGAGAGGCCGGGGAGCTGTTTTTT